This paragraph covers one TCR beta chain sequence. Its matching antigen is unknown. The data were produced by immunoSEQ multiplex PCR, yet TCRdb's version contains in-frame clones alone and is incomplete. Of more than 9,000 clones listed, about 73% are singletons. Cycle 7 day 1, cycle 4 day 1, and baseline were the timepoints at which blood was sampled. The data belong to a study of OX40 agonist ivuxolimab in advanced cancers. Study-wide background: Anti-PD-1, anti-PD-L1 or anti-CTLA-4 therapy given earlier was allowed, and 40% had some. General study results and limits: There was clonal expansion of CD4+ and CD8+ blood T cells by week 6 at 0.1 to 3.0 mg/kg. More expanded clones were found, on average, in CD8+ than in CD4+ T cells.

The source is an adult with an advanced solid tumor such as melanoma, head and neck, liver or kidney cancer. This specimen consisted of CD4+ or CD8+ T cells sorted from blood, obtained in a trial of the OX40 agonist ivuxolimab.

In nucleotides, the CDR3 is TGCGCCAGCAGCCCATACACAGGGGGGAGGGATGGCTACACCTTC. Its translation: CASSPYTGGRDGYTF. The genes are TRBV4-1 and TRBJ1-2; 8 positions match TRBD1. Germline V gives CDR1 MGHRA, CDR2 YSYEKL. With 4 bases clipped from V and 6 bases from J, the junction kept 10 bases outside the gene matches. This CDR3 region has 15 residues.